This TCR beta chain was recorded in a study of identical twins. The CDR3 contains 11 residues. Deletions cut 5 bases from V and 9 bases from J, with 10 bases between. Germline V CDR1 and CDR2: SEHNR, FQNEAQ (reference sequence). Study observations and caveats: Monozygotic twins shared more out-of-frame TCR alpha than recombination models predicted. In zero-insertion analyses, partial confounding could arise from invariant MAIT and iNKT cells.

One entry per CDR3 protein, called by TCRdb with MiXCR from the 5' RACE reads. The sample shows 1.5 million or so distinct CDR3 sequences, less than 35% of them seen only once. Details on this clonotype: Its antigen is undetermined.

This TCR derives from a newborn girl in good health. Sequencing was performed on cord blood. V and J are TRBV7-9 and TRBJ1-1; TRBD1 is a possible D gene (6 bases). The CDR3 reads CASSDDRKAFF. The CDR3 DNA is TGTGCCAGCAGCGATGACAGGAAAGCTTTCTTT.